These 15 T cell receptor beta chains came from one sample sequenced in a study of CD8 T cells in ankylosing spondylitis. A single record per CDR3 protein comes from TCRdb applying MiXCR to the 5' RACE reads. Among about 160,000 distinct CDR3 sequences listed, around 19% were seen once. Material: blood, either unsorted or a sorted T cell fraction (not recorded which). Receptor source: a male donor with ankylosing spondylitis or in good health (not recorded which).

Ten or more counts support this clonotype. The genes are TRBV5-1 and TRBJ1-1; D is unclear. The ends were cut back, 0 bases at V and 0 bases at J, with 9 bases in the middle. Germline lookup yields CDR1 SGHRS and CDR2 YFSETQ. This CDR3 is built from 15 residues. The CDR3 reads CASSLVLSLNTEAFF. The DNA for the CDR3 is TGCGCCAGCAGCTTGGTTCTCTCCTTGAACACTGAAGCTTTCTTT.

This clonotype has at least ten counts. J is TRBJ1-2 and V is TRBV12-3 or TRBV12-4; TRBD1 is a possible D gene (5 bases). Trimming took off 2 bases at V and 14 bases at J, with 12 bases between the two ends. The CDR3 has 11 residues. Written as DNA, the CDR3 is TGTGCCAGCAGTTTAACGGGGCGGTGGACCTTC. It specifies CASSLTGRWTF.

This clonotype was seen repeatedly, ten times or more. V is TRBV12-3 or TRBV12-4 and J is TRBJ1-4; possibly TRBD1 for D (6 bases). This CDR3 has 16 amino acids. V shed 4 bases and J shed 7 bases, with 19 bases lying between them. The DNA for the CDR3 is TGTGCCAGCAGTTCCCACTTGGGGCAGGGGACTGAAAAACTGTTTTTT. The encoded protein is CASSSHLGQGTEKLFF.

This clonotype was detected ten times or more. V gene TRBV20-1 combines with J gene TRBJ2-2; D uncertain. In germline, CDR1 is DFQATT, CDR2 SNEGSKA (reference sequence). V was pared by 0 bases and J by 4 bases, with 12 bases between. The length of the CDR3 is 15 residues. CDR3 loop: CSARDKGSGTGELFF. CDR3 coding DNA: TGCAGTGCTAGAGATAAAGGATCGGGCACCGGGGAGCTGTTTTTT.

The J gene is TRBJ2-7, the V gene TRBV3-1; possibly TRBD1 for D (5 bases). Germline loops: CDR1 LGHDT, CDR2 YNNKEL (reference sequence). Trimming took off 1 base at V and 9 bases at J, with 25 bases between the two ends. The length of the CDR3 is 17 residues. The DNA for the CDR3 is TGTGCCAGCAGCCAAGTGAAGCGACAGTACTTCTACGAGGTGCAGTACTTC. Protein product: CASSQVKRQYFYEVQYF.

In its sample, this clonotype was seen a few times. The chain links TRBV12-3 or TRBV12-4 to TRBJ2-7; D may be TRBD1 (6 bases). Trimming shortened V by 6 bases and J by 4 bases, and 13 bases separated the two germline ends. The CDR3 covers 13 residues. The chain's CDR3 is CASSSLGGYEQYF. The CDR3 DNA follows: TGTGCCAGCAGCTCATTAGGGGGATACGAGCAGTACTTC.

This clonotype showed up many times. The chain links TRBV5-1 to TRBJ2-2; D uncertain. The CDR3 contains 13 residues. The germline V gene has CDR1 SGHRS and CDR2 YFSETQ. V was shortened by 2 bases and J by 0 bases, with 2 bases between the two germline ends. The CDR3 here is CASSFPNTGELFF. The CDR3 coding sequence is TGCGCCAGCAGCTTCCCGAACACCGGGGAGCTGTTTTTT.

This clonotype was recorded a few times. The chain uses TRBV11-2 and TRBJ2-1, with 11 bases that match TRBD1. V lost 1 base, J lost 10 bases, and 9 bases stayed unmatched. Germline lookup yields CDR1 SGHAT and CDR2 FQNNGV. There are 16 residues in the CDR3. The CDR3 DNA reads TGTGCCAGCAGCTTAGTACGAGGACAGGGGGCTCGAGAGCAGTTCTTC. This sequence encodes CASSLVRGQGAREQFF.

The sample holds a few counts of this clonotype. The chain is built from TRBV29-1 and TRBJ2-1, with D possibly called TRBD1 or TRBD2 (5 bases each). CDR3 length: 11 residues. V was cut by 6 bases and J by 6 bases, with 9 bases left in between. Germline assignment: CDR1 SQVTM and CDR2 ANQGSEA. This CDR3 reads CSVTGANEQFF. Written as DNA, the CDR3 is TGCAGCGTAACCGGGGCCAATGAGCAGTTCTTC.

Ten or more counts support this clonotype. The CDR3 DNA follows: TGTGCCAGCAGACGAAGACAGGGGGAGGAGGGTTTTTTT. It is translated as CASRRRQGEEGFF. V gene TRBV6-1 combines with J gene TRBJ2-2; 9 nucleotides line up with TRBD1. CDR1 and CDR2 from the germline V gene are MNHNS and SASEGT. Unmatched junction bases numbered 13, after V lost 6 bases and J lost 17 bases. The CDR3 is 13 residues long.

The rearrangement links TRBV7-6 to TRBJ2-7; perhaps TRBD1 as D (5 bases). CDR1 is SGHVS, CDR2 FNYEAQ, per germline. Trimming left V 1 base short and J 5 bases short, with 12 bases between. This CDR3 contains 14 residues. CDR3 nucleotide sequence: TGTGCCAGCAGCTTAGAGGCCAGGGCTAACGAGCAGTACTTC. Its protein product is CASSLEARANEQYF. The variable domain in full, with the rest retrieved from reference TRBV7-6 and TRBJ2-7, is GAGVSQSPRYKVTKRGQDVALRCDPISGHVSLYWYRQALGQGPEFLTYFNYEAQQDKSGLPNDRFSAERPEGSISTLTIQRTEQRDSAMYRCASSLEARANEQYFGPGTRLTVT.

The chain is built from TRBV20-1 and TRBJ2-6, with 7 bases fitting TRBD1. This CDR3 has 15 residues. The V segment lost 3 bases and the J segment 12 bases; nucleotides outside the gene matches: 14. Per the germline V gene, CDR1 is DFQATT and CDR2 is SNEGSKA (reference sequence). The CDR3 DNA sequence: TGCAGTGCTAGCCGGGACAGCATAAATTCGGGCGTCCTGACTTTC. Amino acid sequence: CSASRDSINSGVLTF.

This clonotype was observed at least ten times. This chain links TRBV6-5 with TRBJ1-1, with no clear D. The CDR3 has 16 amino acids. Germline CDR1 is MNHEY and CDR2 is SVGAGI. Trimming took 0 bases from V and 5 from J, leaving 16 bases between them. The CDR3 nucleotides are TGTGCCAGCAGTTACTCGACTCCTGATTCGAGGACTGAAGCTTTCTTT. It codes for CASSYSTPDSRTEAFF.

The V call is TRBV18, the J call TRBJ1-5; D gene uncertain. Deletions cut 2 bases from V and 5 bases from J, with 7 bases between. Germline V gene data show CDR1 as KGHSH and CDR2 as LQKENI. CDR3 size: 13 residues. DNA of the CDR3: TGTGCCAGCTCACCAACGTTCGATCAGCCCCAGCATTTT. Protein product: CASSPTFDQPQHF.

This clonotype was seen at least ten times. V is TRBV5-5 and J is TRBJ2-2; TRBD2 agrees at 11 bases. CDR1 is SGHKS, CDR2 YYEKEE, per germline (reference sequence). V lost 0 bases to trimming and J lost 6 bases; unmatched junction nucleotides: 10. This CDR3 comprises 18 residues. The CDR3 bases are TGTGCCAGCAGCTTGGCTGCTCTAGCGGGAGGAGGGCCCGGGGAGCTGTTTTTT. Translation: CASSLAALAGGGPGELFF.